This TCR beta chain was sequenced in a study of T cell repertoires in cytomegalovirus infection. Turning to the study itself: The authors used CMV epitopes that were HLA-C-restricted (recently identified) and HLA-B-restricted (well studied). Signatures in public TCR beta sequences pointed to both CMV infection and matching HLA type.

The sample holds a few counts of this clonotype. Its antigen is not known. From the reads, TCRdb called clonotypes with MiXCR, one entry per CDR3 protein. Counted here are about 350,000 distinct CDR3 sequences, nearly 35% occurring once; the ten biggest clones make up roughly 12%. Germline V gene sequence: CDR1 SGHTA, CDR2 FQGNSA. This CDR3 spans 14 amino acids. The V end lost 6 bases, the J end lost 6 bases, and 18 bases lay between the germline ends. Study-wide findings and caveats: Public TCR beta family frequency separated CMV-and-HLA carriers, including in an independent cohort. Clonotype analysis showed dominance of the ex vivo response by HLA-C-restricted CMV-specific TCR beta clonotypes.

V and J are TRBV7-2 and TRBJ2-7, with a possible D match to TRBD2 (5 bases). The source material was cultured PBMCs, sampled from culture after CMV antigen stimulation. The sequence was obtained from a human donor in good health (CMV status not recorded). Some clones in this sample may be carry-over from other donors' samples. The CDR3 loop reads CASSLDSSRLEQYV. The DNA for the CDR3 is TGTGCCAGCAGTTTGGACTCCTCCCGCCTCGAGCAGTACGTC.